This entry lists 32 T cell receptor beta chains sequenced from one sample in a study of T cells in Graves' hyperthyroidism and ophthalmopathy. Authors of the study amplified TCR beta CDR3 regions from RNA transcripts. A first-round RT-PCR of the TCR CDR3 used the HTBI primer set. TCRdb called the multiplex PCR reads again in MiXCR, with one record for every CDR3 protein. The data show over 350,000 distinct CDR3 sequences, about 18% seen once. The material sequenced was blood. Source of these receptors: a young man with Graves' ophthalmopathy.

The chain combines TRBV5-1 with TRBJ1-2; D is unclear. Germline CDR1 reads SGHRS; CDR2 reads YFSETQ. This CDR3 has 16 amino acids. Trimming removed 4 bases at V and 4 bases at J, with 20 bases between. CDR3 bases: TGCGCCAGCAGCATTTCTGGTAACGGATCACCCTATGGCTACACCTTC. It yields the protein CASSISGNGSPYGYTF. The variable domain in full, completed from reference TRBV5-1 and TRBJ1-2, reads KAGVTQTPRYLIKTRGQQVTLSCSPISGHRSVSWYQQTPGQGLQFLFEYFSETQRNKGNFPGRFSGRQFSNSRSEMNVSTLELGDSALYLCASSISGNGSPYGYTFGSGTRLTVV.

This clonotype has a count of ten or more. This chain joins TRBV7-8 and TRBJ2-5; 7 nucleotides match TRBD2. There are 16 residues in the CDR3. V was pared by 1 base and J by 3 bases, with 8 bases of the junction left unmatched. Germline-derived CDR1 and CDR2 are SGHVS and FQNEAQ. For the CDR3, the DNA is TGTGCCAGCAGCTTAGAGCGGCGGGGGTCTAAAGAGACCCAGTACTTC. As protein: CASSLERRGSKETQYF.

This clonotype was detected many times. The gene calls are TRBV6-1 and TRBJ1-5; 8 bases line up with TRBD1. V lost 6 bases and J lost 7; bases outside the gene matches: 8. This CDR3 comprises 14 residues. Germline V gene lookup returns CDR1 MNHNS and CDR2 SASEGT. The CDR3: CASRAGGAGQPQHF. The CDR3, as DNA: TGTGCCAGCAGGGCAGGGGGCGCAGGGCAGCCCCAGCATTTT.

This clonotype was seen many times. The chain links TRBV3-1 to TRBJ2-7, with no clear D. Trimming removed 4 bases from V and 6 bases from J, with 10 bases in between. This CDR3 contains 12 residues. CDR1 and CDR2 from the germline V gene are LGHDT and YNNKEL (reference sequence). CDR3: CASSLRAAEQYF. In DNA form, the CDR3 reads TGTGCCAGCAGCCTCCGGGCCGCCGAGCAGTACTTC.

The rearrangement joins TRBV10-3 to TRBJ1-5; TRBD1 matches 11 bases. The CDR3 is 15 residues long. The J segment lost 5 bases and the V segment lost 6 bases, leaving 6 bases of the junction unmatched. Germline V CDR1 and CDR2: ENHRY, SYGVKD. The CDR3 DNA reads TGTGCCATCAGAGGGGACAGGGGGATAGATCAGCCCCAGCATTTT. As protein: CAIRGDRGIDQPQHF.

This clonotype was detected ten times or more. The V and J genes are TRBV7-9 and TRBJ2-6; D unresolved. This CDR3 spans 15 amino acids. V lost 5 bases to trimming and J lost 0 bases, with 8 bases between them. The germline gives CDR1 SEHNR, CDR2 FQNEAQ (reference sequence). CDR3 in amino acids: CASSGYGSGANVLTF. The DNA of the CDR3 is TGTGCCAGCAGCGGGTACGGCTCTGGGGCCAACGTCCTGACTTTC.

This clonotype was counted ten times or more. The chain links TRBV4-1 to TRBJ1-1; maybe TRBD1 (6 bases). CDR3 size: 17 residues. V dropped 4 bases and J dropped 0 bases, with 18 bases sitting between them. Germline CDR1 and CDR2: MGHRA and YSYEKL. The CDR3 sequence is CASSLKARQGLNTEAFF. As DNA, the CDR3 is TGCGCCAGCAGCCTAAAAGCCAGGCAGGGGCTGAACACTGAAGCTTTCTTT.

In its sample, this clonotype was seen a few times. This chain links TRBV4-2 with TRBJ2-7; 10 bases align to TRBD2. Germline lookup yields CDR1 LGHNA and CDR2 YNFKEQ. The CDR3 extends over 18 amino acids. V was clipped by 4 bases and J by 4 bases; unmatched bases: 16. This CDR3 is CASSLTTSGDNYGYEQYF. CDR3 sequence (DNA): TGTGCCAGCAGCCTAACTACTAGCGGGGACAACTACGGGTACGAGCAGTACTTC.

This clonotype has only a few counts. This chain uses TRBV14 with TRBJ2-3; D call uncertain. Per the germline V gene, CDR1 is SGHDN and CDR2 is FVKESK. The CDR3 extends over 16 amino acids. V dropped 3 bases and J dropped 0 bases, with 13 bases sitting between them. The CDR3 DNA reads as TGTGCCAGCAGCCACAAACCACGAACTAGCACAGATACGCAGTATTTT. Its translation is CASSHKPRTSTDTQYF. The full variable domain, in which reference TRBV14 and TRBJ2-3 provide the parts outside the CDR3, is EAGVTQFPSHSVIEKGQTVTLRCDPISGHDNLYWYRRVMGKEIKFLLHFVKESKQDESGMPNNRFLAERTGGTYSTLKVQPAELEDSGVYFCASSHKPRTSTDTQYFGPGTRLTVL.

This clonotype was recorded many times. The chain is built from TRBV7-9 and TRBJ2-7, with 9 bases matching TRBD1. After removal of 3 bases from V and 6 bases from J, the junction contained 6 bases not matched to a gene. The CDR3 loop spans 14 amino acids. The germline CDR1 and CDR2 sequences are SEHNR and FQNEAQ (reference sequence). CDR3 DNA sequence: TGTGCCAGCAGCTTTGACAGGGGGAGGGGCGAGCAGTACTTC. This codes for CASSFDRGRGEQYF. The full variable domain, completed using reference TRBV7-9 and TRBJ2-7, is DTGVSQNPRHKITKRGQNVTFRCDPISEHNRLYWYRQTLGQGPEFLTYFQNEAQLEKSRLLSDRFSAERPKGSFSTLEIQRTEQGDSAMYLCASSFDRGRGEQYFGPGTRLTVT.

This clonotype was seen at least ten times. The CDR3 spells CAISASWEGLYEQYF. CDR3 bases: TGTGCCATCAGTGCCTCTTGGGAGGGTCTCTACGAGCAGTACTTC. The rearrangement uses TRBV10-3 and TRBJ2-7; 7 nucleotides match TRBD2. The germline V gene has CDR1 ENHRY and CDR2 SYGVKD. Trimming took 4 bases from V and 3 from J; bases not matched to a gene: 9. This CDR3 comprises 15 residues.

This clonotype was picked up a small number of times. The genes are TRBV4-1 and TRBJ1-1; D might be TRBD1 (5 bases). The V end was cut by 4 bases, the J end by 0 bases, with 15 bases between. Per germline, CDR1 MGHRA and CDR2 YSYEKL. There are 16 residues in the CDR3. The CDR3 loop is CASSPYLGQMNTEAFF. CDR3 in DNA: TGCGCCAGCAGCCCTTACCTGGGGCAGATGAACACTGAAGCTTTCTTT.

This chain uses TRBV19 with TRBJ2-2; 10 positions agree with TRBD1. The junction had 9 bases not matched to a gene; V was cut back by 5 bases and J by 6 bases. The CDR3 runs 16 residues. The germline gives CDR1 LNHDA, CDR2 SQIVND (reference sequence). CDR3 protein: CASSPGQGIWAGELFF. The CDR3 nucleotides are TGTGCCAGTAGTCCGGGACAGGGGATTTGGGCCGGGGAGCTGTTTTTT.

The genes are TRBV27 and TRBJ2-7; possibly TRBD1 or TRBD2 for D (5 bases each). V lost 6 bases, J lost 6 bases, and 18 bases lay in between. This CDR3 has 14 amino acids. The germline V gene has CDR1 MNHEY and CDR2 SMNVEV (reference sequence). As DNA, the CDR3 is TGTGCCAGCAGCCCTGGGACGGGCTTGGGCGAGCAGTACTTC. Residues: CASSPGTGLGEQYF.

This clonotype was detected ten times or more. This chain links TRBV12-3 or TRBV12-4 with TRBJ1-2; no reliable D call. V lost 3 bases and J 2 bases, leaving 7 bases between the germline ends. The CDR3 is 13 amino acids. The CDR3 spells CASSFLMNYGYTF. For the CDR3, the DNA is TGTGCCAGCAGTTTTCTGATGAACTATGGCTACACCTTC.

This clonotype appeared a few times. The chain links TRBV4-1 to TRBJ2-1; 9 bases are shared with TRBD2. Germline CDR1 and CDR2: MGHRA and YSYEKL. The CDR3 extends over 16 amino acids. J lost 8 bases, V lost 4 bases, and 12 bases had no gene match. The CDR3 coding sequence is TGCGCCAGCAGCCCCATTCAGCGGGGGGTAGAGTATGAGCAGTTCTTC. Its protein is CASSPIQRGVEYEQFF.

The chain has TRBV10-3 and TRBJ2-5; TRBD1 is a possible D gene (6 bases). Germline V gene data show CDR1 as ENHRY and CDR2 as SYGVKD. The CDR3 has 15 amino acids. Deletions cut 4 bases from V and 6 bases from J, with 18 bases between. The CDR3 coding sequence is TGTGCCATCAGTGGAGTGGGATCCAGGGGACAGACCCAGTACTTC. It is translated as CAISGVGSRGQTQYF.

At least ten counts were recorded for this clonotype. The chain combines TRBV5-1 with TRBJ1-1, with D hard to call. This CDR3 is 14 amino acids long. Germline CDR1 SGHRS, CDR2 YFSETQ. The V and J ends lost 0 bases and 6 bases respectively, with 12 bases between them. CDR3 residues: CASSLDVLGAEAFF. CDR3 in DNA: TGCGCCAGCAGCTTGGATGTCCTTGGCGCTGAAGCTTTCTTT.

At least ten counts were recorded for this clonotype. The chain couples TRBV5-1 to TRBJ1-1; tentative D call: TRBD1 (6 bases). This CDR3 has 13 amino acids. Deletions cut 8 bases from V and 0 bases from J, with 11 bases between. CDR1 and CDR2 (germline): SGHRS, YFSETQ. The CDR3 sequence is CASQDSMNTEAFF. In nucleotides, the CDR3 is TGCGCCAGTCAGGACAGCATGAACACTGAAGCTTTCTTT.

In its sample, this clonotype was seen many times. This chain links TRBV24-1 with TRBJ1-1; D gene unclear. There are 16 residues in the CDR3. V was trimmed by 2 bases and J by 6 bases, leaving 18 bases between them. Germline CDR1 KGHDR, CDR2 SFDVKD. CDR3 DNA sequence: TGTGCCACCAGTGATTCGACTAAGGGAGGTGACCCTGAAGCTTTCTTT. The encoded protein is CATSDSTKGGDPEAFF.

The table lists this clonotype with many counts. The V gene is TRBV28, the J gene TRBJ2-7; 9 bases map to TRBD1. The CDR3 extends over 15 amino acids. The junction had 10 bases not matched to a gene; V was cut back by 7 bases and J by 3 bases. Germline loops: CDR1 MDHEN, CDR2 SYDVKM. DNA for the CDR3: TGTGCCAGCACTCAAACCGGGACAGGGTACTACGAGCAGTACTTC. Its translation: CASTQTGTGYYEQYF.

Of note for this clonotype: A much larger clone lies a single base off, so this may be a read error. The rearrangement uses TRBV5-1 and TRBJ1-1; the D is unclear. The germline CDR1 and CDR2 sequences are SGHRS and YFSETQ. The CDR3 contains 17 residues. Trimming pared 0 bases from V and 4 bases from J, leaving 19 bases between. The CDR3 DNA follows: TGCGCCAGCAGCTTGGCGGCGGGATCCTATAAAAGCACTGAAGCTTTCTTT. It encodes CASSLAAGSYKSTEAFF.

The chain recombines TRBV19 with TRBJ1-5; the D gene is possibly TRBD1 (5 bases). Germline CDR1 reads LNHDA; CDR2 reads SQIVND (reference sequence). Trimming removed 6 bases from V and 0 bases from J, with 12 bases in between. The CDR3 runs to 15 residues. The DNA of the CDR3 is TGTGCCAGTAGGAGCGAGGGGCATAGCAATCAGCCCCAGCATTTT. Translation: CASRSEGHSNQPQHF.

This clonotype occurred many times. The chain employs TRBV11-2 and TRBJ2-7, with TRBD1 as a possible D gene (5 bases). Germline lookup yields CDR1 SGHAT and CDR2 FQNNGV. The CDR3 is made up of 13 amino acids. Trimming shortened V by 1 base and J by 8 bases, and 12 bases separated the two germline ends. CDR3: CASSLAREYKQYF. CDR3 nucleotides: TGTGCCAGCAGCTTAGCCAGGGAATACAAGCAGTACTTC.

This clonotype was detected ten times or more. The rearrangement joins TRBV3-1 to TRBJ2-7; D is uncertain. Germline CDR1 and CDR2: LGHDT and YNNKEL (reference sequence). The V and J ends lost 0 bases and 4 bases respectively, with 10 bases between them. CDR3 length: 14 residues. The CDR3: CASSQDPENYEQYF. CDR3 sequence (DNA): TGTGCCAGCAGCCAAGATCCGGAGAATTACGAGCAGTACTTC.

The J gene is TRBJ2-7, the V gene TRBV7-9; TRBD2 is a possible D gene (7 bases). V gave up 5 bases and J gave up 9 bases, with 14 bases separating them. The CDR3 runs 12 residues. CDR1 and CDR2 from the germline V gene are SEHNR and FQNEAQ (reference sequence). CDR3 bases: TGTGCCAGCAGCACATCGGGGGGCTGGCAGTACTTC. This sequence encodes CASSTSGGWQYF. Complete variable domain (other parts from reference TRBV7-9 and TRBJ2-7): DTGVSQNPRHKITKRGQNVTFRCDPISEHNRLYWYRQTLGQGPEFLTYFQNEAQLEKSRLLSDRFSAERPKGSFSTLEIQRTEQGDSAMYLCASSTSGGWQYFGPGTRLTVT.

This clonotype has ten or more counts. V is TRBV18 and J is TRBJ1-2, with D unresolved. Trimming took off 3 bases at V and 7 bases at J, with 12 bases between the two ends. CDR1 is KGHSH, CDR2 LQKENI, per germline. This CDR3 is built from 13 residues. CDR3 coding DNA: TGTGCCAGCTCACCGGGGAGGGCGGTTGGCTACACCTTC. Residues: CASSPGRAVGYTF.

V is TRBV20-1 and J is TRBJ2-7; 8 bases are shared with TRBD2. The CDR3 has 13 residues. J was trimmed by 4 bases and V by 5 bases; bases with no gene match: 7. Germline CDR1 DFQATT, CDR2 SNEGSKA (reference sequence). CDR3 sequence: CSAPGGAGYEQYF. CDR3 nucleotide sequence: TGCAGTGCTCCCGGGGGGGCCGGGTACGAGCAGTACTTC.

The rearrangement joins TRBV7-9 to TRBJ1-1; the D gene is possibly TRBD1 (5 bases). V was shortened by 5 bases and J by 7 bases, with 14 bases between the two germline ends. The CDR3 is made up of 13 amino acids. Germline loops: CDR1 SEHNR, CDR2 FQNEAQ (reference sequence). CDR3 sequence: CASSRDSGLEAFF. The CDR3 DNA reads TGTGCCAGCAGCCGAGACAGTGGGCTTGAAGCTTTCTTT.

The chain has TRBV6-1 and TRBJ1-5; 12 nucleotides align to TRBD1. V dropped 6 bases and J dropped 6; count of bases not matched to a gene: 9. CDR3 length: 16 residues. From germline, CDR1 is MNHNS and CDR2 SASEGT. CDR3 sequence reads: CASSVPGQGAGQPQHF. Written as DNA, the CDR3 is TGTGCCAGCAGCGTCCCGGGACAGGGGGCAGGTCAGCCCCAGCATTTT.

This clonotype was found a few times. The chain employs TRBV25-1 and TRBJ1-3, with a tentative D call TRBD1 (6 bases). The CDR3 has 13 amino acids. V lost 8 bases and J lost 16, with 24 bases in between. The germline CDR1 and CDR2 sequences are MGHDK and SYGVNS. The DNA for the CDR3 is TGTGCCAGCGGGGGCCTCACCGGGACCGCTTACTATTTT. This encodes CASGGLTGTAYYF. The whole variable domain, remainder taken from reference TRBV25-1 and TRBJ1-3, is EADIYQTPRYLVIGTGKKITLECSQTMGHDKMYWYQQDPGMELHLIHYSYGVNSTEKGDLSSESTVSRIRTEHFPLTLESARPSHTSQYLCASGGLTGTAYYFGEGSWLTVV.

The rearrangement joins TRBV9 to TRBJ2-1, with D hard to call. V was cut by 3 bases and J by 5 bases, with 6 bases left in between. Germline-derived CDR1 and CDR2 are SGDLS and YYNGEE. CDR3 size: 12 residues. CDR3 region: CASSARNNEQFF. CDR3 DNA: TGTGCCAGCAGCGCCCGGAACAATGAGCAGTTCTTC. The full variable domain, completed using reference TRBV9 and TRBJ2-1, is DSGVTQTPKHLITATGQRVTLRCSPRSGDLSVYWYQQSLDQGLQFLIQYYNGEERAKGNILERFSAQQFPDLHSELNLSSLELGDSALYFCASSARNNEQFFGPGTRLTVL.